The rows below give T cell receptor beta chains drawn from one sample of a study of blood T cell repertoires in COVID-19. Profiling relied on immunoSEQ multiplex PCR, and the TCRdb table lists in-frame clones only, not all of them. The sample consists of over 45,000 clones, around 83% of them appearing once. The specimen sequenced was peripheral blood. These receptors were obtained from an elderly woman with acute or convalescent COVID-19. Each CDR3 is given with its conserved first and last residue. The D gene is left open where the match is weak. For some rows the clone size is stated as once, few or many, or as a class when expanded; others skip it.

TRBV7-9	-	TRBJ2-7	-	TGTGCCAGCACCATTAGTGACGAGCAGTACTTC	CASTISDEQYF
TRBV5-6	many	TRBJ1-6	TRBD1	TGTGCCAGCAGGCCCCCGAGGGGGCGTTCACCCCTCCACTTT	CASRPPRGRSPLHF
TRBV2	few	TRBJ2-7	TRBD2	TGTGCCAGGAGGAGCGGGGTTCCGACCTACGAGCAGTACTTC	CARRSGVPTYEQYF
TRBV2	-	TRBJ1-6	TRBD1	TGTGCCAGTCTATTACAGGGGGATTCACCCCTCCACTTT	CASLLQGDSPLHF
TRBV21-1	-	TRBJ2-7	-	TGTGCCAGCAGCAGACCGAGCCGGGACAGGGTCTTTGGCTCCTACGAGCAGTACTTC	CASSRPSRDRVFGSYEQYF
TRBV5-1	-	TRBJ2-1	-	TGCGCCAGCAGCTCTGCCCTGAGCTCCTACAATGAGCAGTTCTTC	CASSSALSSYNEQFF
TRBV7-8	-	TRBJ2-3	-	TGTGCCAGCAGACTGAAGCGAGATAGCACAGATACGCAGTATTTT	CASRLKRDSTDTQYF
TRBV6-1	-	TRBJ1-4	-	TGTGCCAGCAGTGATCGGATAGAAGGGAGTCCTAGTCTTAAGGAAAAACTGTTTTTT	CASSDRIEGSPSLKEKLFF
TRBV7-2	-	TRBJ1-1	-	TGTGCCAGCAGCCCTAGCCGGTACACTGAAGCTTTCTTT	CASSPSRYTEAFF
TRBV3-1/TRBV3-2	-	TRBJ2-4	TRBD2	TGTGCCAGCAGCCAAGGACTAGCTGAGGCCAAAAACATTCAGTACTTC	CASSQGLAEAKNIQYF
TRBV18	-	TRBJ1-6	-	TGTGCCAGCTCACCAAGGGACATACTAAATTCACCCCTCCACTTT	CASSPRDILNSPLHF
TRBV1	few	TRBJ2-7	-	TGCACCAGCAGCCAAGTCGGAGCGATTGGATACGAGCAGTACTTC	CTSSQVGAIGYEQYF
TRBV4-1	-	TRBJ1-2	-	TGCGCCAGCAGCCTCGAACAGGCTTATGGCTACACCTTC	CASSLEQAYGYTF
TRBV9	-	TRBJ1-2	TRBD1	TGTGCCAGCAGCGTAGGGGGACAGGGCTCCTATGGCTACACCTTC	CASSVGGQGSYGYTF
TRBV30	once	TRBJ2-7	TRBD2	TGTGCCTGGAGTTCAGCATCAACTAGCGGGGTTTACGAGCAGTACTTC	CAWSSASTSGVYEQYF
TRBV18	-	TRBJ1-1	-	TGTGCCAGCTCAATCGCCATGCCGAGAAACACTGAAGCTTTCTTT	CASSIAMPRNTEAFF
TRBV18	-	TRBJ2-1	TRBD1	TGTGCCAGCTCAACTCGGACAGGGGAGAGCTACAATGAGCAGTTCTTC	CASSTRTGESYNEQFF
TRBV29-1	-	TRBJ1-2	-	TGCAGCGTTGAAGGTCAGGGAGGGTACTATGGCTACACCTTC	CSVEGQGGYYGYTF
TRBV29-1	-	TRBJ1-1	TRBD1	TGCAGCGTTTCGGCAGGGGGCAACCATAGGACTGAAGCTTTCTTT	CSVSAGGNHRTEAFF
TRBV12-5	few	TRBJ1-1	TRBD1	TGTGCTAGTGGTTTGGGAATCACAGGGGGTATCACTGAAGCTTTCTTT	CASGLGITGGITEAFF
TRBV5-4	-	TRBJ1-6	TRBD1	TGTGCCAGCAGCTTCCGGGACAGAAATTCACCCCTCCACTTT	CASSFRDRNSPLHF
TRBV5-6	-	TRBJ2-1	-	TGTGCCAGCAGCTTGTCCGGACAGCCGCAGTTCTTC	CASSLSGQPQFF
TRBV6-5	-	TRBJ1-1	TRBD1	TGTGCCAGCTCTGGACAGGGTGTCACTGAAGCTTTCTTT	CASSGQGVTEAFF
TRBV5-1	few	TRBJ2-5	-	TGCGCCAGCAGCTGGGGGCCGCGGGAGACCCAGTACTTC	CASSWGPRETQYF
TRBV30	once	TRBJ1-2	TRBD1	TGTCTGGGACAGGGGGCTCCTAACTATGGCTACACCTTC	CLGQGAPNYGYTF
TRBV7-2	-	TRBJ2-7	-	TGTGCCAGCAGTCCCCAGGCGGGCGACGAGCAGTACTTC	CASSPQAGDEQYF
TRBV7-8	-	TRBJ2-1	TRBD2	TGTGCCAGCAGCCCCGGACTAGCGGGGGTGTACAATGAGCAGTTCTTC	CASSPGLAGVYNEQFF
TRBV25-1	-	TRBJ2-1	-	TGTGCCAGCAGTGGTTTCAGGGTTCATGAGCAGTTCTTC	CASSGFRVHEQFF
TRBV7-3	-	TRBJ2-6	-	TGTGCCAGCAGCTTCGGTGGTGGGGCCAACGTCCTGACTTTC	CASSFGGGANVLTF
TRBV18	-	TRBJ2-2	-	TGTGCCAGCTCATCTACTACGAACACCGGGGAGCTGTTTTTT	CASSSTTNTGELFF
TRBV19	-	TRBJ1-5	-	TGTGCCAGTAGTACTAACAGGCCTAATCAGCCCCAGCATTTT	CASSTNRPNQPQHF
TRBV7-2	-	TRBJ2-7	-	TGTGCCAGCAGCTTAGATTTGTGGGCCGACGAGCAGTACTTC	CASSLDLWADEQYF
TRBV7-6	-	TRBJ1-1	-	TGTGCCAGCAGCTTAGCGATAGGGGGGAACACTGAAGCTTTCTTT	CASSLAIGGNTEAFF
TRBV5-1	-	TRBJ1-4	TRBD1	TGCGCCAGCAGCCCTGGGGACAGGGTAACGAATGAAAAACTGTTTTTT	CASSPGDRVTNEKLFF
TRBV2	-	TRBJ1-2	TRBD1	TGTGCCGCTGGACAGGGCTATGGCTACACCTTC	CAAGQGYGYTF
TRBV4-2	-	TRBJ2-3	TRBD2	TGTGCCAGCAGCCAACGATTAGCGGGTTCTAGCACAGATACGCAGTATTTT	CASSQRLAGSSTDTQYF
TRBV5-1	-	TRBJ1-3	-	TGCGCCAGCAGCCCCGGGTCTGGAAACACCATATATTTT	CASSPGSGNTIYF
TRBV6-4	-	TRBJ1-5	-	TGTGCCAGCACCGACGGGGGGGGTGAACTTAATAGCAATCAGCCCCAGCATTTT	CASTDGGGELNSNQPQHF
TRBV4-1	once	TRBJ1-3	-	TGCGCCAGCAGCCAAGAGGGGGGACCTGGAAACACCATATATTTT	CASSQEGGPGNTIYF
TRBV11-1	-	TRBJ1-1	TRBD1	TGTGCCAGCAGCACCCCGGGCGGGGACAGGGCTCCTTTCTTT	CASSTPGGDRAPFF
TRBV19	-	TRBJ1-5	TRBD1	TGTGCCAGTAGGACTACAGGGGGCAATCAGCCCCAGCATTTT	CASRTTGGNQPQHF
TRBV13	-	TRBJ1-4	TRBD1	TGTGCCAGCAGCTTGGGGACAGGGGTTTATGAAAAACTGTTTTTT	CASSLGTGVYEKLFF
TRBV7-6	-	TRBJ2-1	TRBD2	TGTGCCAGTGTGGCCAGGACTAGCTCCTACAATGAGCAGTTCTTC	CASVARTSSYNEQFF
TRBV27	-	TRBJ2-1	TRBD2	TGTGCCAGCAGTTATTCCTTAAGGGAGCGGGAAACCTACAATGAGCAGTTCTTC	CASSYSLRERETYNEQFF
TRBV6-5	-	TRBJ1-4	-	TGTGCCAGCGGGGGCAGCTATAATGAAAAACTGTTTTTT	CASGGSYNEKLFF
TRBV10-3	-	TRBJ2-1	TRBD2	TGTGCCATCAGTGAGCGAGCGGGGGGGAACAATGAGCAGTTCTTC	CAISERAGGNNEQFF
TRBV19	-	TRBJ1-4	-	TGTGCCAGTAGTATCCGCCCGGACGGGGATGAAAAACTGTTTTTT	CASSIRPDGDEKLFF
TRBV6-2/TRBV6-3	once	TRBJ1-1	-	TGTGCCAGCAGTTACTATACTCGGGGGGGGGCATTTCTCACTGAAGCTTTCTTT	CASSYYTRGGAFLTEAFF